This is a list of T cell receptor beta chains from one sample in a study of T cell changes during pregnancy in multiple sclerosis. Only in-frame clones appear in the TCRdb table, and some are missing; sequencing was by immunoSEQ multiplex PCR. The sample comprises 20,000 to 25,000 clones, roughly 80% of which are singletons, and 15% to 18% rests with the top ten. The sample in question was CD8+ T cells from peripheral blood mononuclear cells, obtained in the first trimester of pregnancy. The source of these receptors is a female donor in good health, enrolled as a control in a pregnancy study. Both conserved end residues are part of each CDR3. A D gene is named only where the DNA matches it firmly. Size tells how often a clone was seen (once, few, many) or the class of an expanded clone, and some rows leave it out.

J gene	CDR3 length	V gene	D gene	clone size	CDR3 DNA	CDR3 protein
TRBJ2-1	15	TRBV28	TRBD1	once	TGTGCCAGCAGTTCACGGGACAGGGCTGCCATCGAGCAGTTCTTC	CASSSRDRAAIEQFF
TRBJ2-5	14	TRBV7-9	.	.	TGTGCCAGCAGCTTATGGGGGGGCGAGGAGACCCAGTACTTC	CASSLWGGEETQYF
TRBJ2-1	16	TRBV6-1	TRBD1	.	TGTGCCAGCAGTGAAGCCGGGACAGGGGTAGTTAATGAGCAGTTCTTC	CASSEAGTGVVNEQFF
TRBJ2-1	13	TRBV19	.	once	TGTGCCAGTAGTATGTTAGCTGGGTCGGAGCAGTTCTTC	CASSMLAGSEQFF
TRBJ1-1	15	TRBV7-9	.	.	TGTGCCAGCAGCTTGGGGCAGGACGGGTACACTGAAGCTTTCTTT	CASSLGQDGYTEAFF
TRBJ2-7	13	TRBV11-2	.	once	TGTGCCAGCAGCTTTCAGCGGACCTACGAGCAGTACTTC	CASSFQRTYEQYF
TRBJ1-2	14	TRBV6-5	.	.	TGTGCCAGCAGCCTCGCGACAGGCTTACATGGCTACACCTTC	CASSLATGLHGYTF
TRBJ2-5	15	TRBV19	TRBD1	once	TGTGCCAGTAGTATAGACCTGGGACAGGTGGAGACCCAGTACTTC	CASSIDLGQVETQYF
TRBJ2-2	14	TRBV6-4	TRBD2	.	TGTGCCAGCAGCAGGGACTACGACACCGGGGAGCTGTTTTTT	CASSRDYDTGELFF
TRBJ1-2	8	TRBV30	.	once	TGTGCCTGGAGTCATCACACCTTC	CAWSHHTF
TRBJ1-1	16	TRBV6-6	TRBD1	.	TGTGCCAGCCAAGACAGGGGAAACCTCATGAACACTGAAGCTTTCTTT	CASQDRGNLMNTEAFF
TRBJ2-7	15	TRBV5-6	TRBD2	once	TGTGCCAGCAGCTTTAGCGGGGGGGGACGCTACGAGCAGTACTTC	CASSFSGGGRYEQYF
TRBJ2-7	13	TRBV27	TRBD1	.	TGTGCCAGCAGTTTCGGGACAGCCTACGAGCAGTACTTC	CASSFGTAYEQYF
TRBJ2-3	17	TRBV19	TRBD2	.	TGTGCCAGTAGGTATGACCCGGGACTAGCGGGAGCAGATACGCAGTATTTT	CASRYDPGLAGADTQYF
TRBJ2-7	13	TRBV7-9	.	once	TGTGCCAGCAGCTCCGGACAGTACTACGAGCAGTACTTC	CASSSGQYYEQYF
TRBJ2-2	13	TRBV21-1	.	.	TGTGCCAGCAGCAAACAGAACACCGGGGAGCTGTTTTTT	CASSKQNTGELFF
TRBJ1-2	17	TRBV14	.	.	TGTGCCAGCAGCCGTTCGGACAGTCCTCAGCAAGCCTATGGCTACACCTTC	CASSRSDSPQQAYGYTF
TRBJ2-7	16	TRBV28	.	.	TGTGCCAGCAGTGGCCGGGACGGAGGGAGTTGGTACGAGCAGTACTTC	CASSGRDGGSWYEQYF
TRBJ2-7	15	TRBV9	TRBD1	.	TGTGCCAGCAGCGTAGCGCGGACAGGGATCGACGAGCAGTACTTC	CASSVARTGIDEQYF
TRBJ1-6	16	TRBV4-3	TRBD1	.	TGCGCCAGCAGCCCAGAGGCCGGGACAGGGGGTTCACCCCTCCACTTT	CASSPEAGTGGSPLHF
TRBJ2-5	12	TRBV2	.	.	TGTGCCCTCCATCCAGGTGGAGAGACCCAGTACTTC	CALHPGGETQYF
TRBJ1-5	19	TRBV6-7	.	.	TGTGCCAGCAGTTACTTCACGTTAGACAGACTCTATAGCAATCAGCCCCAGCATTTT	CASSYFTLDRLYSNQPQHF
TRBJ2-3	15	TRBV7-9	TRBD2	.	TGTGCCAGCAGCCGTCCTAGCGGGAGGTCAGATACGCAGTATTTT	CASSRPSGRSDTQYF
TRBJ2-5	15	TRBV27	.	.	TGTGCCAGCAGTTTATTCCCCGCAGGGGAGGAGACCCAGTACTTC	CASSLFPAGEETQYF
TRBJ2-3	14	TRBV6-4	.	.	TGTGCCAGCAGTGACTCCAGGGAAGCAGATACGCAGTATTTT	CASSDSREADTQYF
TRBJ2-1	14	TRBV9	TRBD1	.	TGTGCCAGCAGCGTGACAGGGTTGGTCAATGAGCAGTTCTTC	CASSVTGLVNEQFF
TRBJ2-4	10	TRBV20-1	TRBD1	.	TGCAGTGCTAGGGGGACAGGGCAGTACTTC	CSARGTGQYF
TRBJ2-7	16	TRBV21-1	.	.	TGTGCCAGCAGCAAAGTGATCCGACAGGGGGCCTACGAGCAGTACTTC	CASSKVIRQGAYEQYF
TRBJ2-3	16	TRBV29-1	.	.	TGCAGCGTTGAAGATCAAGGAGCGACTAGCACAGATACGCAGTATTTT	CSVEDQGATSTDTQYF
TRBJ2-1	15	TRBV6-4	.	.	TGTGCCAGCAGTGACGGTAGCCGGGACTACAATGAGCAGTTCTTC	CASSDGSRDYNEQFF